This passage covers 19 T cell receptor beta chains from one sample sequenced in a study of technical replicates of blood from a few donors. Method: immunoSEQ multiplex PCR; TCRdb's copy keeps in-frame clones and lacks some. The data contain tens of thousands of clones, 96% of them singletons. Source material: T cells isolated from PBMCs. Receptors originate from a human donor in good health.

The table lists this clone with a count of one. The chain joins TRBV7-6 to TRBJ2-7, with 7 bases identical to TRBD1. Trimming cost V 5 bases and J 0 bases; bases outside gene matches: 10. Germline loops: CDR1 SGHVS, CDR2 FNYEAQ. The CDR3 has 16 residues. The CDR3 loop reads CASSPQGWGTSYEQYF. CDR3 sequence (DNA): TGTGCCAGCAGCCCACAGGGGTGGGGGACCTCCTACGAGCAGTACTTC.

The genes are TRBV9 and TRBJ2-3, with D possibly matching TRBD2 (5 bases). Trimming left V 0 bases short and J 0 bases short, with 11 bases between. The length of the CDR3 is 16 residues. CDR1 and CDR2 (germline): SGDLS, YYNGEE. CDR3 sequence reads: CASSVESGGSTDTQYF. The CDR3 bases are TGTGCCAGCAGCGTAGAAAGCGGTGGGAGCACAGATACGCAGTATTTT.

The chain couples TRBV29-1 to TRBJ1-2; 8 positions agree with TRBD1. Germline V gives CDR1 SQVTM, CDR2 ANQGSEA. V was clipped by 7 bases and J by 5 bases; unmatched bases: 21. CDR3 size: 17 residues. The CDR3 sequence is CSADPGQGLGYSYGYTF. The CDR3 DNA is TGCAGCGCTGACCCAGGACAGGGTCTGGGATATTCGTATGGCTACACCTTC. The full variable domain, with the rest looked up from reference TRBV29-1 and TRBJ1-2, is SAVISQKPSRDICQRGTSLTIQCQVDSQVTMMFWYRQQPGQSLTLIATANQGSEATYESGFVIDKFPISRPNLTFSTLTVSNMSPEDSSIYLCSADPGQGLGYSYGYTFGSGTRLTVV.

The chain uses TRBV5-6 and TRBJ2-7; D is perhaps TRBD1 (6 bases). The CDR3 consists of 13 residues. V was clipped by 4 bases and J by 1 base, with 9 bases between them. Germline assignment: CDR1 SGHDT and CDR2 YYEEEE. The CDR3 sequence: CASSHGQSYEQYF. In nucleotides, the CDR3 is TGTGCCAGCAGCCATGGACAGTCCTACGAGCAGTACTTC.

This chain joins TRBV5-6 and TRBJ2-7; D call uncertain. The germline V gene encodes CDR1 SGHDT and CDR2 YYEEEE. CDR3 length equals 13 residues. V lost 3 bases and J 1 base, leaving 8 bases between the germline ends. This chain's CDR3 is CASSSVPSYEQYF. CDR3 nucleotides: TGTGCCAGCAGCTCGGTCCCTTCCTACGAGCAGTACTTC.

The chain carries TRBV25-1 and TRBJ1-2; TRBD1 matches 7 bases. This CDR3 is built from 14 residues. The germline gives CDR1 MGHDK, CDR2 SYGVNS. V trimming: 6 bases; J trimming: 7 bases; junction bases outside the gene matches: 11. CDR3 protein: CASSPTGHKSGYTF. For the CDR3, the DNA is TGTGCCAGCAGCCCGACAGGGCACAAGTCTGGCTACACCTTC.

CDR3 in DNA: TGTGCCAGCAGTTACGAACGGTTCACCGGGGAGCTGTTTTTT. Its translation: CASSYERFTGELFF. The genes are TRBV27 and TRBJ2-2; D gene uncertain. Germline CDR1 is MNHEY and CDR2 is SMNVEV (reference sequence). The ends were cut back, 4 bases at V and 4 bases at J, with 10 bases in the middle. The CDR3 sequence is 14 residues long.

The chain combines TRBV14 with TRBJ2-3; D not resolved. Germline V gives CDR1 SGHDN, CDR2 FVKESK. V shed 6 bases and J shed 1 base, with 8 bases lying between them. This CDR3 contains 13 residues. The CDR3 sequence: CASRVSGTDTQYF. In DNA, the CDR3 is TGTGCCAGCAGGGTTTCAGGCACAGATACGCAGTATTTT. The full variable domain, its missing parts supplied by reference TRBV14 and TRBJ2-3, is EAGVTQFPSHSVIEKGQTVTLRCDPISGHDNLYWYRRVMGKEIKFLLHFVKESKQDESGMPNNRFLAERTGGTYSTLKVQPAELEDSGVYFCASRVSGTDTQYFGPGTRLTVL.

The rearrangement joins TRBV28 to TRBJ2-7, with 10 positions matching TRBD1. V was pared by 6 bases and J by 4 bases, with 15 bases of the junction left unmatched. Germline CDR1 reads MDHEN; CDR2 reads SYDVKM. This CDR3 has 17 residues. CDR3 bases: TGTGCCAGCAGACTCCGAAGGCCGGGACAGGGGATATACGAGCAGTACTTC. This sequence encodes CASRLRRPGQGIYEQYF.

The chain is built from TRBV27 and TRBJ2-7, with 9 bases fitting TRBD1. CDR3 length: 15 amino acids. V shed 3 bases, J shed 1 base, and the junction held 4 bases outside the gene matches. Germline assignment: CDR1 MNHEY and CDR2 SMNVEV (reference sequence). CDR3 DNA: TGTGCCAGCAGTTTCCGGACAGGGGAGTCCTACGAGCAGTACTTC. It encodes CASSFRTGESYEQYF.

The V and J genes are TRBV7-8 and TRBJ1-5, with D possibly TRBD1 on 5 matching bases. The CDR3 loop spans 13 amino acids. Trimming took 8 bases from V and 5 from J, leaving 13 bases between them. The germline V gene has CDR1 SGHVS and CDR2 FQNEAQ. CDR3 DNA sequence: TGTGCCAGCGGGACTGCACTCTATCAGCCCCAGCATTTT. Its protein is CASGTALYQPQHF.

This chain joins TRBV13 and TRBJ1-2; TRBD1 aligns across 8 bases. This CDR3 spans 14 amino acids. The germline V gene has CDR1 PRHDT and CDR2 FYEKMQ (reference sequence). J gave up 6 bases and V 5 bases, and 8 bases lay outside the gene matches. DNA of the CDR3: TGTGCCAGCAGCGTACAGGGGGAAGAGAATGGCTACACCTTC. The encoded protein is CASSVQGEENGYTF.

The chain recombines TRBV7-9 with TRBJ2-7, with 7 positions matching TRBD2. Germline V CDR1 and CDR2: SEHNR, FQNEAQ (reference sequence). The CDR3 consists of 14 residues. J was trimmed by 3 bases and V by 3 bases; bases with no gene match: 5. CDR3 sequence: CASSFGGMNYEQYF. The CDR3 region has the DNA TGTGCCAGCAGCTTCGGGGGGATGAACTACGAGCAGTACTTC.

This chain links TRBV7-2 with TRBJ2-7; 11 nucleotides agree with TRBD2. Losses at the gene ends were 5 bases for V and 5 bases for J; bases not matched to a gene: 14. CDR3 length equals 17 residues. Per germline, CDR1 SGHTA and CDR2 FQGNSA. CDR3 protein: CASSPKVTSGSRDEQYF. In DNA, the CDR3 is TGTGCCAGCAGCCCGAAAGTCACTAGCGGGAGTCGCGACGAGCAGTACTTC. Full variable domain (rest looked up from reference TRBV7-2 and TRBJ2-7): GAGVSQSPSNKVTEKGKDVELRCDPISGHTALYWYRQSLGQGLEFLIYFQGNSAPDKSGLPSDRFSAERTGGSVSTLTIQRTQQEDSAVYLCASSPKVTSGSRDEQYFGPGTRLTVT.

J is TRBJ1-5 and V is TRBV27, with D perhaps matching TRBD1 (6 bases). This CDR3 is built from 15 residues. Germline lookup yields CDR1 MNHEY and CDR2 SMNVEV (reference sequence). V lost 3 bases and J lost 5, with 14 bases in between. The CDR3 DNA is TGTGCCAGCAGTTTTTGGGGGGGCAGGGATCAGCCCCAGCATTTT. This encodes CASSFWGGRDQPQHF.

This clone was picked up one time. The chain joins TRBV15 to TRBJ2-1, with a possible D match to TRBD2 (5 bases). With 2 bases removed from V and 6 bases from J, the gap between germline ends came to 17 bases. Looked up from germline, CDR1 is LNHNV and CDR2 is YYDKDF (reference sequence). The CDR3 runs 16 residues. The CDR3 DNA follows: TGTGCCACCAGCAGAACATCTTCGGGATGGGGCAATGAGCAGTTCTTC. Translation: CATSRTSSGWGNEQFF.

This CDR3 is CASAQTGDNQPQHF. CDR3 coding DNA: TGTGCCTCGGCCCAGACAGGAGATAATCAGCCCCAGCATTTT. This rearrangement joins TRBV10-3 to TRBJ1-5; TRBD1 is a possible D gene (6 bases). Germline V gives CDR1 ENHRY, CDR2 SYGVKD. V was shortened by 11 bases and J by 4 bases, with 18 bases between the two germline ends. CDR3 length: 14 amino acids.

V is TRBV5-1 and J is TRBJ2-2; 7 bases match TRBD1. Trimming cost V 4 bases and J 5 bases; bases outside gene matches: 5. CDR3 length equals 14 residues. Germline loops: CDR1 SGHRS, CDR2 YFSETQ. The chain's CDR3 is CASSAPRGTGELFF. CDR3 coding DNA: TGCGCCAGCAGCGCTCCCAGGGGGACCGGGGAGCTGTTTTTT.

The chain couples TRBV28 to TRBJ1-4, with D possibly TRBD1 on 6 matching bases. V lost 3 bases and J lost 3, with 11 bases in between. The CDR3 runs to 15 residues. The germline V gene encodes CDR1 MDHEN and CDR2 SYDVKM. In DNA form, the CDR3 reads TGTGCCAGCAGTTTGTGGGACATATCTAATGAAAAACTGTTTTTT. Residues: CASSLWDISNEKLFF. Full variable domain (rest looked up from reference TRBV28 and TRBJ1-4): DVKVTQSSRYLVKRTGEKVFLECVQDMDHENMFWYRQDPGLGLRLIYFSYDVKMKEKGDIPEGYSVSREKKERFSLILESASTNQTSMYLCASSLWDISNEKLFFGSGTQLSVL.